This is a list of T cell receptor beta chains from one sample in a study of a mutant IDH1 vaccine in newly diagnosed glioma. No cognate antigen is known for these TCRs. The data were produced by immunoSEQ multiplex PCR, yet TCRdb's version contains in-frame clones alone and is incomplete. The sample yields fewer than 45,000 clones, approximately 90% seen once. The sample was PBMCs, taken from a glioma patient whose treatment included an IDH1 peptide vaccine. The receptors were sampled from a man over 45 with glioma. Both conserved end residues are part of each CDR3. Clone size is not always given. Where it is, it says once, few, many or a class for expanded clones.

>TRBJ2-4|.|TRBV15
CATSRDSNYIQYF
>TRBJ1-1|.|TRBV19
CASKPQGNTEAFF
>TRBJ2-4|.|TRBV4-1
CASSQGLLLGTAKNIQYF
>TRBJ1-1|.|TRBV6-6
CASTPGQGSRAFF
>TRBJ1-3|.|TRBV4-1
CASSDGARTAGNTIYF
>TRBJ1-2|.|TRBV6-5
CASSRAGQEGYGYTF
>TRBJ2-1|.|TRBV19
CASSPTSEAYNEQFF
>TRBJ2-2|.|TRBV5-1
CASSLLGTSGRAYTGELFF
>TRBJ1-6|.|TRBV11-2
CASSPTYRGLNSPLHF
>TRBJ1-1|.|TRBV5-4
CASSVGTRLDNTEAFF
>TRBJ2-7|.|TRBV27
CASSRGQGAIF
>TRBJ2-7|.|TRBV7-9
CASSRDTSYEQYF
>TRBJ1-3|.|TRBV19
CASSIRSRSGNTIYF
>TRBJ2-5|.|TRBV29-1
CSVEDPSGGPLETQYF
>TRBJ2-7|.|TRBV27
CASSLPRDQSSYEQYF
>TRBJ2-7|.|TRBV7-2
CASSWLATGHEQYF
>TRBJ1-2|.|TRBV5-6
CASSLARGGQGVPWYGYTF
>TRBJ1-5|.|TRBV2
CASDRDNGEPQHF
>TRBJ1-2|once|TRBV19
CASSRQGSYGYTF
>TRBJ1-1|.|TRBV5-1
CASSVRDRAEAFF
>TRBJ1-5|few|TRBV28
CASSTPGFSNQPQHF
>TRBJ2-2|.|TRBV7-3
CASSPARESGELFF
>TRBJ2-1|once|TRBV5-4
CASSLGGAAGTNEQFF
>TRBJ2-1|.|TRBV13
CASSLTQQGAVLYEQFF
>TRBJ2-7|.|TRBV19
CASSMGQGYEQYF
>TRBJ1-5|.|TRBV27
CASSWDSNQPQHF
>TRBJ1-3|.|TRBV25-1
CASTLTGVGNTIYF
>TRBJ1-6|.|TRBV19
CARGWENSPLHF
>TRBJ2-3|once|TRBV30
CAWSVGSTDTQYF
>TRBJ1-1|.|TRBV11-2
CASSINENTEAFF
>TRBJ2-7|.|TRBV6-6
CASSFRDLAYEQYF
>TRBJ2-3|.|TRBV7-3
CASSAGLITDTQYF
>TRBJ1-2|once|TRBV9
CASSEQGFRYGYTF
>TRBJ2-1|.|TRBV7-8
CASSLSEGILNEQFF
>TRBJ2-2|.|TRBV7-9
CASSSRDRGTALNTGELFF
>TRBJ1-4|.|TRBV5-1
CASSLTGQGAEKLFF
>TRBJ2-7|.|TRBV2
CASSALGSYEQYF
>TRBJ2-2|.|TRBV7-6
CASSPGTAVTGELFF
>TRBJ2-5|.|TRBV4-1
CASSQDLDSQETQYF
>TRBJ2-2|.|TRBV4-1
CASSQEGRMLNTGELFF
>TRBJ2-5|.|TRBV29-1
CSVTGNQETQYF
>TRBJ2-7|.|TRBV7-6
CASSLVASGGASEQYF
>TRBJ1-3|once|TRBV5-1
CASRPATKNSGNTIYF
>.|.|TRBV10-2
CASSRAYEQYF
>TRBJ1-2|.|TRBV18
CASSPPMVPGGYGYTF
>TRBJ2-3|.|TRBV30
CAWTGDTQYF
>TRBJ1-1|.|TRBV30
CAWSVLAEAFF
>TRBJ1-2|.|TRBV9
CASSVEQGTGGYTF
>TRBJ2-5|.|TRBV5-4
CASSSQGLEQETQYF
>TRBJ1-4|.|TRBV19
CASSIIGTGDNEKLFF
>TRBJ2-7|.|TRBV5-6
CASRLARGGDEQYF
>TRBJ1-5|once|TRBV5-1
CASSWSGASNQPQHF